The clone carrying this TCR beta chain has only a few counts. What it recognizes is unknown. This entry comes from a study of post-analysis software for immune sequencing data. Prepared libraries of TCR beta cDNA carried unique molecular identifiers. A single record per CDR3 protein comes from TCRdb applying MiXCR to the PCR reads. The sample carries about 770,000 distinct CDR3 sequences, under 60% recorded once. Points from the study as a whole: Normalized Chao1 diversity was significantly reduced in patients versus controls.

Sequenced input: blood. The source of this sequence is a girl between 10 and 17 years old with multiple sclerosis.

The CDR3 region has the DNA TGTGCCAGCAGCCCCGCGGGCAATGAGCAGTTCTTC. Protein product: CASSPAGNEQFF. V is TRBV7-2 and J is TRBJ2-1; tentatively, D is TRBD2 (5 bases). This CDR3 contains 12 residues. Trimming pared 5 bases from V and 6 bases from J, leaving 8 bases between. Germline-derived CDR1 and CDR2 are SGHTA and FQGNSA.